Shown below are 21 T cell receptor beta chains from a single sample sequenced in a study of T cell responses to AZD1222 COVID-19 vaccine (dated by TCRdb to the early 2020s). The time point tag for this specimen amounts to: about 28 days (+/-7) after the second vaccine dose. Libraries were constructed by the immunoSEQ multiplex PCR assay. Sourced from immuneACCESS, this table was stored by TCRdb with only in-frame sequences that have V and J called. A share of the clones is absent; for the studies checked, an unresolved V gene accounts for under half, and the remainder has no known explanation. The table for this sample lists about 140,000 clones; 85% to 95% of them were counted only once. The ten largest account for 6% to 7% of the sample. The material sequenced was peripheral blood, taken 28 days after the second AZD1222 dose. These receptors all come from an adult who received the AZD1222 COVID-19 vaccine.

This chain uses TRBV9 with TRBJ1-2, with D possibly being TRBD1 (5 bases). CDR3 length: 15 residues. V lost 0 bases and J 4 bases, leaving 13 bases between the germline ends. From germline, CDR1 is SGDLS and CDR2 YYNGEE. In DNA, the CDR3 is TGTGCCAGCAGCGTAGGGGACCTAAACCTCTATGGCTACACCTTC. It encodes CASSVGDLNLYGYTF.

The gene calls are TRBV6-5 and TRBJ1-2, with 7 bases fitting TRBD1. J gave up 7 bases and V 2 bases, and 7 bases lay outside the gene matches. Germline V CDR1 and CDR2: MNHEY, SVGAGI. CDR3 length: 14 residues. The CDR3 sequence: CASSYKGARRGYTF. The CDR3 coding sequence is TGTGCCAGCAGTTACAAGGGGGCTCGCCGTGGCTACACCTTC.

The rearrangement uses TRBV9 and TRBJ1-1; D is undetermined. Germline V gene sequence: CDR1 SGDLS, CDR2 YYNGEE. The CDR3 has 14 residues. Trimming pared 1 base from V and 3 bases from J, leaving 10 bases between. CDR3 region: CASSVMGLDTEAFF. CDR3 DNA sequence: TGTGCCAGCAGCGTAATGGGTTTAGACACTGAAGCTTTCTTT.

As to this clone: The junction departs from the called germline gene at one end, perhaps through a read error. This chain joins TRBV11-2 and TRBJ2-3; no reliable D call. CDR1 is SGHAT, CDR2 FQNNGV, per germline. This CDR3 is built from 10 residues. For the CDR3, the DNA is TGTTCCAGCAAGGCAGATACGCAGTATTTT. It translates to CSSKADTQYF.

The rearrangement uses TRBV6-5 and TRBJ1-4, with TRBD1 as a possible D gene (5 bases). V lost 0 bases to trimming and J lost 7 bases, with 12 bases between them. CDR3 size: 15 residues. Germline CDR1 MNHEY, CDR2 SVGAGI. The CDR3 DNA reads as TGTGCCAGCAGTTACTCCGGACAATTGGGTGAAAAACTGTTTTTT. Protein: CASSYSGQLGEKLFF.

This chain links TRBV4-3 with TRBJ2-1, with 9 nucleotides matching TRBD2. The CDR3 length is 14 residues. Germline V CDR1 and CDR2: LGHNA, YSLEER. V shed 4 bases and J 5 bases; nucleotides not matched to a gene: 3. The CDR3 nucleotides read TGCGCCAGCAGCCCGAGACTAGCGGACAATGAGCAGTTCTTC. Translation: CASSPRLADNEQFF.

There are a few counts of this clone. The V call is TRBV18, the J call TRBJ2-1, with 7 nucleotides matching TRBD1. The CDR3 is 14 amino acids. The ends lost 1 base at V and 6 bases at J; junction bases unmatched: 3. Per germline, CDR1 KGHSH and CDR2 LQKENI. The DNA for the CDR3 is TGTGCCAGCTCACCACAGGGGGCGGCCAATGAGCAGTTCTTC. It specifies CASSPQGAANEQFF.

The rearrangement joins TRBV3-1 (or the pseudogene TRBV3-2) to TRBJ1-1; D gene unclear. Germline V gene sequence: CDR1 LGHDT, CDR2 YNNKEL (reference sequence). The CDR3 is 15 amino acids. V lost 7 bases and J 0 bases, leaving 15 bases between the germline ends. CDR3 sequence (DNA): TGTGCCAGCACCACGGGCGGCACTATGAACACTGAAGCTTTCTTT. This codes for CASTTGGTMNTEAFF.

V gene TRBV6-1 combines with J gene TRBJ2-2; D remains unclear. This CDR3 is 15 amino acids long. Germline loops: CDR1 MNHNS, CDR2 SASEGT. Trimming left V 2 bases short and J 2 bases short, with 9 bases between. The CDR3 DNA reads as TGTGCCAGCAGTGAATTTTACAGAAACACCGGGGAGCTGTTTTTT. This translates into CASSEFYRNTGELFF.

The chain couples TRBV4-2 to TRBJ2-7; 9 nucleotides align to TRBD2. V gave up 0 bases and J gave up 3 bases; unmatched junction bases: 6. This CDR3 comprises 16 residues. Germline CDR1 reads LGHNA; CDR2 reads YNFKEQ. The CDR3 coding sequence is TGTGCCAGCAGCCAAGATTTCGGAGCGGGGGGCTACGAGCAGTACTTC. Its protein is CASSQDFGAGGYEQYF.

CDR3 in DNA: TGTGCCAGCACCCTAGGGGGCAGCTCCTACGAGCAGTACTTC. As protein: CASTLGGSSYEQYF. The chain carries TRBV5-8 and TRBJ2-7, with 7 nucleotides matching TRBD1. This CDR3 is built from 14 residues. The V gene end was trimmed by 6 bases and the J gene end by 0 bases; junction bases not matched to a gene: 6. Germline CDR1 reads SGHTS; CDR2 reads YDEGEE.

The chain uses TRBV9 and TRBJ2-1; tentative D call: TRBD1 (6 bases). The CDR3 extends over 15 amino acids. Looked up from germline, CDR1 is SGDLS and CDR2 is YYNGEE. Trimming removed 2 bases from V and 2 bases from J, with 11 bases in between. The CDR3 region has the DNA TGTGCCAGCAGCGTGGGGTCAGGGGCCTACAATGAGCAGTTCTTC. This encodes CASSVGSGAYNEQFF.

This chain links TRBV20-1 with TRBJ1-6; perhaps TRBD1 as D (6 bases). V shed 3 bases and J shed 9 bases, with 15 bases lying between them. The CDR3 sequence is 14 residues long. Per germline, CDR1 DFQATT and CDR2 SNEGSKA (reference sequence). CDR3 amino acids: CSASPQGSGSPLHF. Written as DNA, the CDR3 is TGCAGTGCTAGTCCTCAGGGGTCGGGTTCACCCCTCCACTTT.

The J gene is TRBJ2-5, the V gene TRBV3-1 (or the pseudogene TRBV3-2); D may be TRBD2 (5 bases). V was clipped by 3 bases and J by 4 bases, with 12 bases between them. Per the germline V gene, CDR1 is LGHDT and CDR2 is YNNKEL (reference sequence). The CDR3 runs to 14 residues. The DNA for the CDR3 is TGTGCCAGCAGCCACACTAGTTTCGGAGAGACCCAGTACTTC. It translates to CASSHTSFGETQYF.

The chain combines TRBV11-1 with TRBJ2-6, with D uncertain. Germline CDR1 SGHAT, CDR2 FQDESV (reference sequence). The CDR3 runs to 15 residues. Trimming pared 1 base from V and 1 base from J, leaving 5 bases between. Written as DNA, the CDR3 is TGTGCCAGCAGCTTAGGGTCTTCTGGGGCCAACGTCCTGACTTTC. It translates to CASSLGSSGANVLTF.

The genes are TRBV10-3 and TRBJ1-6, with 9 bases lining up with TRBD1. The CDR3 totals 17 residues. Germline CDR1 reads ENHRY; CDR2 reads SYGVKD. The V and J ends lost 4 bases and 6 bases, in that order; junction bases with no gene match: 10. The CDR3 nucleotides are TGTGCCATCAGTGCTTACAGGGGGCAATACGGTAATTCACCCCTCCACTTT. Translating gives CAISAYRGQYGNSPLHF.

Note on this clone: This same CDR3 is encoded by further DNA sequences in the sample. The rearrangement links TRBV5-1 to TRBJ1-2; 8 nucleotides line up with TRBD1. CDR3 length: 14 residues. The germline gives CDR1 SGHRS, CDR2 YFSETQ. The junction had 0 bases not matched to a gene; V was cut back by 0 bases and J by 2 bases. The CDR3 reads CASSLGQGNYGYTF. As DNA, the CDR3 is TGCGCCAGCAGCTTGGGACAGGGGAACTATGGCTACACCTTC. The full variable domain, its missing parts supplied by reference TRBV5-1 and TRBJ1-2, is KAGVTQTPRYLIKTRGQQVTLSCSPISGHRSVSWYQQTPGQGLQFLFEYFSETQRNKGNFPGRFSGRQFSNSRSEMNVSTLELGDSALYLCASSLGQGNYGYTFGSGTRLTVV.

The V call is TRBV29-1, the J call TRBJ2-1; no clear D. This CDR3 is built from 13 residues. V was shortened by 4 bases and J by 7 bases, with 14 bases between the two germline ends. CDR1 and CDR2 (germline): SQVTM, ANQGSEA. The chain's CDR3 is CSVVAVLRNEQFF. CDR3 nucleotide sequence: TGCAGCGTTGTTGCCGTCCTAAGGAATGAGCAGTTCTTC.

The chain joins TRBV7-9 to TRBJ1-4; D is undetermined. The CDR3 extends over 16 amino acids. Trimming pared 7 bases from V and 0 bases from J, leaving 15 bases between. The germline V gene has CDR1 SEHNR and CDR2 FQNEAQ (reference sequence). The CDR3 sequence: CASKPGYEATNEKLFF. Here the CDR3 DNA reads TGTGCCAGCAAACCCGGGTACGAGGCAACTAATGAAAAACTGTTTTTT.

This chain uses TRBV5-1 with TRBJ2-5, with a tentative D call TRBD1 (8 bases). The germline V and J ends were trimmed by 7 bases and 2 bases, with 12 bases remaining between them. In germline, CDR1 is SGHRS, CDR2 YFSETQ. The CDR3 is 13 amino acids. The CDR3 loop is CASQQGGQETQYF. CDR3 nucleotides: TGCGCCAGCCAACAGGGGGGGCAAGAGACCCAGTACTTC.

The V gene is TRBV28, the J gene TRBJ2-1, with D tentatively TRBD2 (6 bases). The CDR3 is made up of 14 amino acids. CDR1 MDHEN and CDR2 SYDVKM come from the germline V gene. The V and J ends lost 7 bases and 6 bases respectively, with 16 bases between them. The CDR3 sequence: CASIPRDSRNEQFF. The CDR3, as DNA: TGTGCCAGCATCCCGCGGGATAGTCGCAATGAGCAGTTCTTC.